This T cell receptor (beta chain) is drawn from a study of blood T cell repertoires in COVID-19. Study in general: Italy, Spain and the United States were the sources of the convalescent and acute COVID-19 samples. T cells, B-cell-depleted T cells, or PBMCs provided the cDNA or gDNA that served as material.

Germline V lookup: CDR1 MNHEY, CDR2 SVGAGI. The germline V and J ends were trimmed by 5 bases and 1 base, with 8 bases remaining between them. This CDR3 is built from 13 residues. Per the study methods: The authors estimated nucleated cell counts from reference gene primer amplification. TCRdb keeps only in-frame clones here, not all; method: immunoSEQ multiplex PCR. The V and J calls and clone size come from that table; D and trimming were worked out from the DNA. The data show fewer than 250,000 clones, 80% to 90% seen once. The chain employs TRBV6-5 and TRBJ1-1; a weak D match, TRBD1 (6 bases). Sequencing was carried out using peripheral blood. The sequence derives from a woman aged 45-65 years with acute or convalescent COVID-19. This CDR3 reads CASSRTENTEAFF. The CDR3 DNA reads TGTGCCAGCAGTCGGACAGAGAACACTGAAGCTTTCTTT.